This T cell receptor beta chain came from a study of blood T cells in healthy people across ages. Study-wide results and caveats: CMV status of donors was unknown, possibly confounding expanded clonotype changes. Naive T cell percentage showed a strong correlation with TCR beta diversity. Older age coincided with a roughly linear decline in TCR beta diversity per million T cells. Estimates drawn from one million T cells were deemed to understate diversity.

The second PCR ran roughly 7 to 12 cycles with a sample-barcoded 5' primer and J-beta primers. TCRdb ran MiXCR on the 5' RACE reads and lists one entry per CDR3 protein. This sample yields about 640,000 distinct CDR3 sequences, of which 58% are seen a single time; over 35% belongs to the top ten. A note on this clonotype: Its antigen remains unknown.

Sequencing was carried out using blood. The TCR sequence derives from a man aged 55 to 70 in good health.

CDR3 sequence: CASSPPGGWNIQYF. The DNA for the CDR3 is TGCGCCAGCAGCCCCCCTGGGGGGTGGAACATTCAGTACTTC. The rearrangement joins TRBV5-1 to TRBJ2-4; TRBD2 is a possible D gene (6 bases). The germline CDR1 and CDR2 sequences are SGHRS and YFSETQ. V was trimmed by 4 bases and J by 7 bases, leaving 15 bases between them. The CDR3 extends over 14 amino acids.